A selection of T cell receptor beta chains follows, all from one sample in a study of cytomegalovirus exposure and HLA in healthy donors. Profiled with immunoSEQ multiplex PCR; TCRdb holds only in-frame clones, not every one. Of around 140,000 clones in the sample, around 90% were seen once. The sample was PBMCs. These receptors were obtained from a middle-aged woman in good health and CMV-seronegative. Both conserved end residues are part of each CDR3. Each record gives: D gene, clone size, V gene, J gene, CDR3 DNA, CDR3 protein. D genes are given only for firm matches. Some rows have no size entry. The others give once, few or many, or a class for an expanded clone.

TRBD1	.	TRBV19	TRBJ1-5	TGTGCCAGTAGACTGACAGGGTCGGGTCAGCCCCAGCATTTT	CASRLTGSGQPQHF
.	.	TRBV11-3	TRBJ2-3	TGTGCCAGCAGCTTCTCTTTTTCTGGACCCGGGGCAGATACGCAGTATTTT	CASSFSFSGPGADTQYF
.	.	TRBV7-8	TRBJ1-2	TGTGCCAGCAGCTTATTCCGGTTCGACTATGGCTACACCTTC	CASSLFRFDYGYTF
TRBD1	.	TRBV2	TRBJ1-1	TGTGCCAGCAGTGCGGGACAGGGAGGTACTGAAGCTTTCTTT	CASSAGQGGTEAFF
.	.	TRBV28	TRBJ1-2	TGTGCCAGCAGATGGAGGCGGGGGCCTGCCTATGGCTACACCTTC	CASRWRRGPAYGYTF
TRBD1	once	TRBV7-9	TRBJ1-3	TGTGCCAGCAGCTTACTCCCAGGACAGGGCGCCTCTGGAAACACCATATATTTT	CASSLLPGQGASGNTIYF
TRBD2	.	TRBV6-5	TRBJ2-7	TGTGCCAGCAGTTCCCGGACTAGCGGGAGGGGTTACGAGCAGTACTTC	CASSSRTSGRGYEQYF
.	.	TRBV5-4	TRBJ2-1	TGTGCCAGCAGCTTGGCTGACAATGAGCAGTTCTTC	CASSLADNEQFF
TRBD1	.	TRBV28	TRBJ2-3	TGTGCCAGCAGGGGGACAGGGGGCGCAGATACGCAGTATTTT	CASRGTGGADTQYF
TRBD1	once	TRBV6-6	TRBJ1-2	TGTGCCAGCACCCAACCGGGCAGGGGGAATGATGGCTACACCTTC	CASTQPGRGNDGYTF
TRBD1	.	TRBV5-6	TRBJ2-1	TGTGCCAGCAGAGGGAGGACAGGGCTGGTTGAGCAGTTCTTC	CASRGRTGLVEQFF
.	.	TRBV6-5	TRBJ2-7	TGTGCCAGCAGTTATCAAGCGAGATATGCCTACGAGCAGTACTTC	CASSYQARYAYEQYF
TRBD2	.	TRBV28	TRBJ2-5	TGTGCCAGCACCCATAGCGGGAGTCGAGATGAGACCCAGTACTTC	CASTHSGSRDETQYF
TRBD1	.	TRBV5-4	TRBJ1-1	TGTGCCAGCAGCTCCCGGGACAGGGCGAGCACTGAAGCTTTCTTT	CASSSRDRASTEAFF
.	.	TRBV11-3	TRBJ2-2	TGTGCCAGCAGCTCCCGTTCCACCCCAGCGGGGGAGCTGTTTTTT	CASSSRSTPAGELFF
TRBD2	.	TRBV5-1	TRBJ2-3	TGCGCCAGCAGCTCGTCTGGCGGGAGTGGGGATACGCAGTATTTT	CASSSSGGSGDTQYF
TRBD2	.	TRBV5-1	TRBJ2-1	TGCGCCAGCAGCATAACTAGCGGGGGCTACAATGAGCAGTTCTTC	CASSITSGGYNEQFF
.	.	TRBV9	TRBJ2-3	TGTGCCAGCAGCTTGCGACACTCAGATACGCAGTATTTT	CASSLRHSDTQYF
.	.	TRBV4-3	TRBJ2-5	TGCGCCAGCAGCCAAGGCTCCCCCCCGGGAAAAAAACGGATCCAAGAGACCCAGTACTTC	CASSQGSPPGKKRIQETQYF
TRBD2	.	TRBV5-1	TRBJ2-7	TGCGCCAGCAGCTTGGGCTTTGGGGGAGGGAGCGAGCAGTACTTC	CASSLGFGGGSEQYF
.	.	TRBV5-1	TRBJ1-2	TGCGCCAGCAGCTTGGTTGGCAGGGCTAACTATGGCTACACCTTC	CASSLVGRANYGYTF
TRBD2	.	TRBV28	TRBJ2-1	TGTGCCAGCAGTACAGGGTGGAGGGTCCGGGGCGGGAGGGGTTACAATGAGCAGTTCTTC	CASSTGWRVRGGRGYNEQFF